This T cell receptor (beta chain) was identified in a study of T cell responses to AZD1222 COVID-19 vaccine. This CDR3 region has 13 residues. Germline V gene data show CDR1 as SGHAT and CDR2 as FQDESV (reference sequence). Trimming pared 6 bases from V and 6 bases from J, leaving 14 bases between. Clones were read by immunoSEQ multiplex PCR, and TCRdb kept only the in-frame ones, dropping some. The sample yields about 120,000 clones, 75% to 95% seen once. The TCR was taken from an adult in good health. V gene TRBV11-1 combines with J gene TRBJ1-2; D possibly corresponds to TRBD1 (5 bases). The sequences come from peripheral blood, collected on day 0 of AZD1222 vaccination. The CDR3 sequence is CASREQESDGYTF. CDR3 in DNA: TGTGCCAGCAGGGAACAGGAATCCGATGGCTACACCTTC.